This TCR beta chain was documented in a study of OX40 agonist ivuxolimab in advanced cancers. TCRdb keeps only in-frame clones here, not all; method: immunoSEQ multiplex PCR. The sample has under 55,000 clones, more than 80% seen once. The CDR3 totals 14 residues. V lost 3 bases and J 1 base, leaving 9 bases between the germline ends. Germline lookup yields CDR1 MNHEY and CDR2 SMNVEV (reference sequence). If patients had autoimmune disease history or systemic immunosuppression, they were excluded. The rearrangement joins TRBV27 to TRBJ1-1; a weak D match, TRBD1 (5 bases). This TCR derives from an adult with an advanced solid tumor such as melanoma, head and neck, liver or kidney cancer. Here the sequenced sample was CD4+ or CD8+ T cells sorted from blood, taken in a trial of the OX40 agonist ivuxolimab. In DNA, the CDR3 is TGTGCCAGCAGTTTGGGTGGGGGGAACACTGAAGCTTTCTTT. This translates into CASSLGGGNTEAFF.